One and the same sample provided the 5 T cell receptor beta chains below, sequenced in a study of PD-L1 blockade in urothelial cancer. Only in-frame clones appear in the TCRdb table, and some are missing; sequencing was by immunoSEQ multiplex PCR. The table shows about 19,000 clones, with approximately 82% occurring only once. Time point defined: peripheral blood 6 weeks after treatment start. The source material was PBMCs, sampled around atezolizumab (anti-PD-L1) treatment. These receptors came from a man in his forties or fifties with urothelial cancer.

The chain joins TRBV7-9 to TRBJ2-1, with TRBD1 matching 8 bases. Germline trimming cut 5 bases from V and 0 bases from J; bases unmatched to any gene: 3. CDR1 and CDR2 from the germline V gene are SEHNR and FQNEAQ (reference sequence). The CDR3 extends over 15 amino acids. The CDR3, as DNA: TGTGCCAGCAGCATTACAGGGGGCTCCTACAATGAGCAGTTCTTC. This encodes CASSITGGSYNEQFF.

The chain carries TRBV30 and TRBJ2-3; D uncertain. This CDR3 is built from 13 residues. The germline CDR1 and CDR2 sequences are GTSNPN and SVGIG (reference sequence). Trimming left V 0 bases short and J 3 bases short, with 7 bases between. The CDR3: CAWSVRQTDTQYF. CDR3 DNA: TGTGCCTGGAGTGTACGTCAGACAGATACGCAGTATTTT. Complete variable domain (other parts from reference TRBV30 and TRBJ2-3): SQTIHQWPATLVQPVGSPLSLECTVEGTSNPNLYWYRQAAGRGLQLLFYSVGIGQISSEVPQNLSASRPQDRQFILSSKKLLLSDSGFYLCAWSVRQTDTQYFGPGTRLTVL.

This clone turned up a few times. The gene calls are TRBV5-4 and TRBJ2-1; D is perhaps TRBD2 (7 bases). CDR1 SGHNT and CDR2 YYREEE come from the germline V gene (reference sequence). Trimming removed 4 bases at V and 2 bases at J, with 16 bases between. The CDR3 totals 16 residues. CDR3: CASSPDSGDPYNEQFF. Here the CDR3 DNA reads TGTGCCAGCAGCCCGGACAGCGGGGACCCCTACAATGAGCAGTTCTTC.

The genes are TRBV5-6 and TRBJ2-1; 7 bases line up with TRBD1. The CDR3 covers 14 residues. J lost 4 bases, V lost 6 bases, and 7 bases had no gene match. Germline values: CDR1 SGHDT, CDR2 YYEEEE. The CDR3 loop reads CASTGQVGYNEQFF. CDR3 nucleotide sequence: TGTGCCAGCACAGGACAGGTCGGGTACAATGAGCAGTTCTTC.

The chain recombines TRBV6-5 with TRBJ2-7; no clear D gene. The CDR3 contains 13 residues. Trimming stripped 5 bases from V and 4 bases from J, with 12 bases between. Germline CDR1 and CDR2: MNHEY and SVGAGI. The CDR3 bases are TGTGCCAGCAGTCCCCCGCTAAGTTACGAGCAGTACTTC. It codes for CASSPPLSYEQYF.